Each of the 21 T cell receptor beta chains below was sequenced from the same sample in a study of Graves' ophthalmopathy and Graves' hyperthyroidism. For repertoire sequencing, the TCR beta CDR3 regions were amplified from RNA transcripts. First-round RT-PCR with HTBI primers preceded a second-round multiplex PCR. TCRdb redid the calling of the multiplex PCR reads with MiXCR, one entry per CDR3 protein. The top ten clones hold about 46% of a sample with 200,000 to 250,000 distinct CDR3 sequences, roughly a fifth of them seen once. The sample was peripheral blood. The receptors shown here come from a woman aged 50 to 60 with Graves' ophthalmopathy.

The rearrangement uses TRBV5-1 and TRBJ2-5, with D tentatively TRBD1 or TRBD2 (6 bases each). The V and J ends lost 4 bases and 4 bases respectively, with 14 bases between them. The CDR3 runs 14 residues. Germline CDR1 reads SGHRS; CDR2 reads YFSETQ. CDR3 residues: CASSGAGGRETQYF. The DNA of the CDR3 is TGCGCCAGCAGCGGGGCTGGGGGGCGAGAGACCCAGTACTTC.

The chain joins TRBV27 to TRBJ1-2; 8 bases match TRBD1. This CDR3 is 15 amino acids long. CDR1 is MNHEY, CDR2 SMNVEV, per germline (reference sequence). V was pared by 3 bases and J by 8 bases, with 11 bases of the junction left unmatched. The CDR3 here is CASSFLPWTGSGYTF. CDR3 sequence (DNA): TGTGCCAGCAGTTTTCTCCCCTGGACAGGGAGCGGCTACACCTTC.

This clonotype came up once. A read error may explain this, as a much larger clone is one base away. The CDR3 ends on some other residue instead of the conserved phenylalanine or tryptophan, so this is likely a read error. V is TRBV18 and J is TRBJ1-5, with TRBD1 matching 8 bases. The germline V gene encodes CDR1 KGHSH and CDR2 LQKENI. The CDR3 extends over 13 amino acids. J was trimmed by 7 bases and V by 4 bases; bases with no gene match: 3. CDR3 in amino acids: CASSRGQGQPQHL. In DNA form, the CDR3 reads TGTGCCAGCTCACGCGGACAGGGACAGCCCCAGCATCTT.

This clonotype was detected ten times or more. This chain links TRBV6-5 with TRBJ1-1, with D unclear. The CDR3 loop spans 13 amino acids. The V gene's germline CDR1 is MNHEY and CDR2 SVGAGI. V was cut by 0 bases and J by 3 bases, with 5 bases left in between. The CDR3 protein is CASSYSFDTEAFF. The CDR3 DNA sequence: TGTGCCAGCAGTTACTCGTTCGACACTGAAGCTTTCTTT.

The V gene is TRBV9, the J gene TRBJ1-2; no clear D gene. This CDR3 region has 15 residues. Germline V CDR1 and CDR2: SGDLS, YYNGEE. V was cut by 3 bases and J by 2 bases, with 14 bases left in between. The CDR3 coding sequence is TGTGCCAGCAGCGATACGGGAATGAAAAACTATGGCTACACCTTC. It specifies CASSDTGMKNYGYTF.

This clonotype came up many times. The chain has TRBV3-1 and TRBJ2-7, with D possibly matching TRBD1 (6 bases). The germline gives CDR1 LGHDT, CDR2 YNNKEL (reference sequence). The CDR3 is 14 amino acids. The V gene lost 3 bases and the J gene lost 2 bases, with 11 bases spanning the gap. This chain's CDR3 is CASSQGAGTYEQYF. In DNA form, the CDR3 reads TGTGCCAGCAGCCAGGGGGCCGGAACCTACGAGCAGTACTTC.

There are many counts of this clonotype. This rearrangement joins TRBV19 to TRBJ2-7; TRBD1 matches at 8 bases. This CDR3 spans 15 amino acids. The V gene's germline CDR1 is LNHDA and CDR2 SQIVND (reference sequence). Trimming took 4 bases from V and 1 from J; bases not matched to a gene: 6. This CDR3 is CASSTTGAPSYEQYF. The CDR3 DNA sequence: TGTGCCAGTAGTACGACAGGGGCCCCGTCCTACGAGCAGTACTTC.

This clonotype has more than one count but fewer than ten. A clone one base away is much larger, so this may be a read error. This chain links TRBV30 with TRBJ1-2; 9 bases are a match to TRBD1. Germline values: CDR1 GTSNPN, CDR2 SVGIG (reference sequence). The ends lost 3 bases at V and 2 bases at J; junction bases unmatched: 7. The CDR3 totals 15 residues. CDR3 amino acids: CAWSGTGLWNYGYTF. The CDR3 DNA follows: TGTGCCTGGAGCGGGACAGGGTTGTGGAACTATGGCTACACCTTC.

This clonotype has ten or more counts. This sequence joins TRBV25-1 and TRBJ1-5; D call uncertain. Germline V gives CDR1 MGHDK, CDR2 SYGVNS. The CDR3 covers 14 residues. Trimming took off 4 bases at V and 2 bases at J, with 9 bases between the two ends. The CDR3 region has the DNA TGTGCCAGCAGTGGGGGTCAGGGCAATCAGCCCCAGCATTTT. Translating gives CASSGGQGNQPQHF.

V and J are TRBV19 and TRBJ1-1, with 12 bases aligning to TRBD1. V lost 10 bases, J lost 0 bases, and 18 bases stayed unmatched. The CDR3 runs to 19 residues. Germline assignment: CDR1 LNHDA and CDR2 SQIVND (reference sequence). CDR3 amino acids: CATSSGTGGGNRMNTEAFF. The CDR3 DNA follows: TGTGCCACCAGTTCCGGGACAGGGGGCGGAAACAGAATGAACACTGAAGCTTTCTTT. The full variable domain, in which reference TRBV19 and TRBJ1-1 provide the parts outside the CDR3, is DGGITQSPKYLFRKEGQNVTLSCEQNLNHDAMYWYRQDPGQGLRLIYYSQIVNDFQKGDIAEGYSVSREKKESFPLTVTSAQKNPTAFYLCATSSGTGGGNRMNTEAFFGQGTRLTVV.

This clonotype showed up just once. The chain uses TRBV24-1 and TRBJ2-2; 9 bases agree with TRBD1. V shed 10 bases and J 3 bases; nucleotides not matched to a gene: 5. This CDR3 spans 14 amino acids. The germline V gene has CDR1 KGHDR and CDR2 SFDVKD. The CDR3 is CATRQGGDTGELFF. CDR3 nucleotide sequence: TGTGCCACTCGACAGGGGGGCGACACCGGGGAGCTGTTTTTT.

This clonotype was seen ten or more times. The junction and the germline gene differ at one end; a read error may be behind it. V and J are TRBV20-1 and TRBJ1-1, with D possibly being TRBD1 (6 bases). Germline lookup yields CDR1 DFQATT and CDR2 SNEGSKA (reference sequence). The CDR3 runs 13 residues. DNA of the CDR3: TGCAGCGCTAGTAGGACAGACAACACTGAAGCTTTCTTT. Residues: CSASRTDNTEAFF.

This clonotype showed up many times. This chain links TRBV19 with TRBJ1-1, with D possibly matching TRBD1 (6 bases). V lost 7 bases, J lost 8 bases, and 11 bases lay in between. Germline V gene sequence: CDR1 LNHDA, CDR2 SQIVND (reference sequence). The CDR3 runs 11 residues. Here the CDR3 DNA reads TGTGCCAGTACCTTTGACAGGGAAGCTTTCTTT. It specifies CASTFDREAFF.

There are many counts of this clonotype. J is TRBJ1-1 and V is TRBV6-2 or TRBV6-3; D is ambiguous. The V end lost 3 bases, the J end lost 2 bases, and 13 bases lay between the germline ends. CDR1 is MNHEY, CDR2 SVGEGT, per germline. The CDR3 extends over 15 amino acids. The CDR3 here is CASSYRMDQNTEAFF. For the CDR3, the DNA is TGTGCCAGCAGTTATAGGATGGACCAAAACACTGAAGCTTTCTTT.

This clonotype has a count of ten or more. V and J are TRBV9 and TRBJ2-7; D unclear. The CDR3 extends over 15 amino acids. CDR1 and CDR2 from the germline V gene are SGDLS and YYNGEE. V dropped 4 bases and J dropped 5 bases, with 19 bases sitting between them. The CDR3 sequence: CASSKTERLSDEQYF. The CDR3 DNA sequence: TGTGCCAGCAGCAAGACGGAGCGATTATCCGACGAGCAGTACTTC. Looking up the rest from reference TRBV9 and TRBJ2-7 gives the full variable domain: DSGVTQTPKHLITATGQRVTLRCSPRSGDLSVYWYQQSLDQGLQFLIQYYNGEERAKGNILERFSAQQFPDLHSELNLSSLELGDSALYFCASSKTERLSDEQYFGPGTRLTVT.

The V call is TRBV12-3 or TRBV12-4, the J call TRBJ2-7; TRBD2 agrees at 15 bases. CDR3 size: 16 residues. V gave up 6 bases and J gave up 9 bases; unmatched junction bases: 12. DNA for the CDR3: TGTGCCAGCAGCGCGACCGGACTAGCGGGAGGGGGACGGCAGTACTTC. Residues: CASSATGLAGGGRQYF.

This clonotype was seen ten or more times. V and J are TRBV20-1 and TRBJ1-2, with D unresolved. In germline, CDR1 is DFQATT, CDR2 SNEGSKA (reference sequence). The V end lost 8 bases, the J end lost 2 bases, and 12 bases lay between the germline ends. This CDR3 comprises 12 residues. The CDR3 loop reads CSTDTRNYGYTF. DNA of the CDR3: TGCAGTACGGATACCAGGAACTATGGCTACACCTTC.

There are many counts of this clonotype. The chain uses TRBV12-3 or TRBV12-4 and TRBJ2-7; the match to TRBD1 covers 7 bases. V shed 10 bases and J 6 bases; nucleotides not matched to a gene: 12. The length of the CDR3 is 13 residues. CDR3 protein: CATTSTGQGEQYF. The CDR3 DNA sequence: TGTGCCACTACTTCGACAGGGCAGGGCGAGCAGTACTTC.

This clonotype appeared a few times. The chain recombines TRBV7-2 with TRBJ1-1; no firm D call. V lost 11 bases and J lost 4, with 17 bases in between. Germline values: CDR1 SGHTA, CDR2 FQGNSA. The CDR3 has 13 residues. CDR3 nucleotide sequence: TGTGCCCCACGTTTCGAGTTAGGCACTGAAGCTTTCTTT. It translates to CAPRFELGTEAFF.

This clonotype was picked up a small number of times. This CDR3 reads CASTPVPNTGELFF. The CDR3 DNA reads TGCGCCAGCACCCCTGTACCCAACACCGGGGAGCTGTTTTTT. The J gene is TRBJ2-2, the V gene TRBV5-1; D is ambiguous. The CDR3 extends over 14 amino acids. CDR1 and CDR2 (germline): SGHRS, YFSETQ. The ends were cut back, 6 bases at V and 2 bases at J, with 11 bases in the middle.

This clonotype was counted many times. This rearrangement joins TRBV28 to TRBJ2-5, with a possible D match to TRBD1 (5 bases). The CDR3 sequence is 15 residues long. V lost 5 bases and J 5 bases, leaving 18 bases between the germline ends. Germline lookup yields CDR1 MDHEN and CDR2 SYDVKM. The CDR3 bases are TGTGCCAGCAGTAATCGGACACCCTGGGCGGAGACCCAGTACTTC. This sequence encodes CASSNRTPWAETQYF.